This T cell receptor beta chain is drawn from a study of T-cell reconstitution after alpha-beta-depleted transplantation in children. Whole-study results and caveats: Some patients showed high day-60 TCRbeta diversity, which derived from surviving recipient T cells and thymic progenitors. T cells produced anew were the main source of T-cell counts and diversity one year after transplant.

The CDR3 runs to 17 residues. Looked up from germline, CDR1 is ENHRY and CDR2 is SYGVKD. The trim removed 10 bases at V and 1 base at J, leaving 15 bases unmatched. This sample's TCRbeta library carried unique molecular identifier barcodes. MiXCR, applied by TCRdb to the PCR reads, yields one record per CDR3 protein. The sample consists of around 440,000 distinct CDR3 sequences, roughly a tenth of them appearing once. As to this clonotype: Antigen: not known.

The chain joins TRBV10-3 to TRBJ2-7; 11 nucleotides match TRBD2. This sequence originates from a child aged 2 to 15 with inherited bone marrow failure, due to receive a stem cell transplant. Sample: PBMCs, taken before TCRalphabeta/CD19-depleted stem cell transplant. The CDR3 nucleotides are TGTGCCAAGGCGACTAGCGGGATCTCAATTGCTTCCTACGAGCAGTACTTC. This encodes CAKATSGISIASYEQYF.